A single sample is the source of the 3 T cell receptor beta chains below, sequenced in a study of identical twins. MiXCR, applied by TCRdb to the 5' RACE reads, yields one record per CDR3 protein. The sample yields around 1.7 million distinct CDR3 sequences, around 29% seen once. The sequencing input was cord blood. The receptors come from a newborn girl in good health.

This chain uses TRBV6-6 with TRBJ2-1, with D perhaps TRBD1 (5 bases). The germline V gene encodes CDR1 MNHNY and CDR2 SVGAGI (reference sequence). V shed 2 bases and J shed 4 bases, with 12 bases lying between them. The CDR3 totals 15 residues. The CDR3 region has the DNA TGTGCCAGCAGTTACCCGACAGACTTATACAATGAGCAGTTCTTC. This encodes CASSYPTDLYNEQFF.

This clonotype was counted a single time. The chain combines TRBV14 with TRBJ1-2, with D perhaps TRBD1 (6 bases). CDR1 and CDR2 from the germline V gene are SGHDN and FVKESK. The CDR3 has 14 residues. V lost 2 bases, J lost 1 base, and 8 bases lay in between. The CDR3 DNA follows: TGTGCCAGCAGCCAATCGGACAGTAACTATGGCTACACCTTC. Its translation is CASSQSDSNYGYTF.

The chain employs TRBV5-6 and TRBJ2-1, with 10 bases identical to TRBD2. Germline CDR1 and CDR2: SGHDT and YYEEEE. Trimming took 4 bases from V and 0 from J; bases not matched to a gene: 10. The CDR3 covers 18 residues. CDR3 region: CASSPMRLAGSSYNEQFF. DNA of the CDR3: TGTGCCAGCAGCCCTATGCGACTAGCGGGCAGCTCCTACAATGAGCAGTTCTTC. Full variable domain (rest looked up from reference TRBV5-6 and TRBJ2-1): DAGVTQSPTHLIKTRGQQVTLRCSPKSGHDTVSWYQQALGQGPQFIFQYYEEEERQRGNFPDRFSGHQFPNYSSELNVNALLLGDSALYLCASSPMRLAGSSYNEQFFGPGTRLTVL.